Below, 18 T cell receptor beta chains from the same sample are listed, as sequenced in a study of blood T cell repertoires in COVID-19. The assay was immunoSEQ multiplex PCR, and TCRdb's table has in-frame clones only and misses some. The sample consists of about 94,000 clones, approximately 87% of them appearing once. Sequenced material: peripheral blood. The receptors derive from a human donor with acute or convalescent COVID-19. The donor label of this sample is uncertain.

This chain uses TRBV24-1 with TRBJ2-1, with 8 bases fitting TRBD2. J was trimmed by 0 bases and V by 7 bases; bases with no gene match: 4. CDR3 size: 15 residues. The V gene's germline CDR1 is KGHDR and CDR2 SFDVKD. The CDR3 sequence: CATSGGGSSYNEQFF. For the CDR3, the DNA is TGTGCCACCAGCGGGGGGGGGTCCTCCTACAATGAGCAGTTCTTC.

This chain connects TRBV25-1 to TRBJ1-6, with TRBD1 matching over 12 bases. The junction had 4 bases not matched to a gene; V was cut back by 6 bases and J by 1 base. This CDR3 contains 17 residues. Germline V gives CDR1 MGHDK, CDR2 SYGVNS. The CDR3 reads CASSRDRGLSYNSPLHF. CDR3 nucleotide sequence: TGTGCCAGCAGCCGGGACAGGGGGCTATCCTATAATTCACCCCTCCACTTT.

V gene TRBV25-1 combines with J gene TRBJ1-2; 10 nucleotides agree with TRBD1. With 4 bases clipped from V and 8 bases from J, the junction kept 7 bases outside the gene matches. This CDR3 is 14 amino acids long. Germline-derived CDR1 and CDR2 are MGHDK and SYGVNS. CDR3 nucleotide sequence: TGTGCCAGCAGTGGTTTAATGACAGGGGGCGGCTACACCTTC. Amino acids: CASSGLMTGGGYTF.

This clone was detected once. The gene calls are TRBV6-5 and TRBJ2-7; 9 bases are shared with TRBD1. Looked up from germline, CDR1 is MNHEY and CDR2 is SVGAGI. The CDR3 covers 16 residues. V shed 6 bases and J 4 bases; nucleotides not matched to a gene: 13. The CDR3 nucleotides are TGTGCCAGCAGCTACATGCCGGGACAGGGTGGGTACGAGCAGTACTTC. It encodes CASSYMPGQGGYEQYF.

At least ten counts were recorded for this clone. The chain employs TRBV19 and TRBJ1-6; weak D call: TRBD1 (5 bases). CDR3 length equals 14 residues. Germline V gives CDR1 LNHDA, CDR2 SQIVND (reference sequence). Deletions cut 3 bases from V and 7 bases from J, with 10 bases between. CDR3 amino acids: CASSIRADNSPLHF. DNA for the CDR3: TGTGCCAGTAGTATCAGGGCAGACAATTCACCCCTCCACTTT. The whole variable domain, filled in from reference TRBV19 and TRBJ1-6, reads DGGITQSPKYLFRKEGQNVTLSCEQNLNHDAMYWYRQDPGQGLRLIYYSQIVNDFQKGDIAEGYSVSREKKESFPLTVTSAQKNPTAFYLCASSIRADNSPLHFGNGTRLTVT.

This clone has only a few counts. The chain couples TRBV27 to TRBJ2-7; D remains ambiguous. Germline loops: CDR1 MNHEY, CDR2 SMNVEV (reference sequence). The CDR3 totals 16 residues. V was trimmed by 5 bases and J by 5 bases, leaving 22 bases between them. CDR3 sequence: CASSPPPSEVSDEQYF. CDR3 in DNA: TGTGCCAGCAGTCCCCCGCCCTCTGAGGTTTCCGACGAGCAGTACTTC.

The chain uses TRBV18 and TRBJ1-2; 10 positions agree with TRBD1. Trimming at V came to 3 bases and at J to 6 bases, leaving 4 bases not matched to a gene. The CDR3 totals 14 residues. Germline lookup yields CDR1 KGHSH and CDR2 LQKENI. The CDR3, as DNA: TGTGCCAGCTCACCGGGGGACAGGGGAAATGGCTACACCTTC. Translated, it gives CASSPGDRGNGYTF.

The chain joins TRBV7-3 to TRBJ2-3; D gene uncertain. This CDR3 is built from 15 residues. V was clipped by 5 bases and J by 0 bases, with 12 bases between them. Germline CDR1 is SGHTA and CDR2 is FQGTGA. The CDR3 loop reads CASSPRRESTDTQYF. For the CDR3, the DNA is TGTGCCAGCAGCCCCCGTAGAGAGAGCACAGATACGCAGTATTTT. Using reference TRBV7-3 and TRBJ2-3 for the parts outside the CDR3, the full variable domain is GAGVSQTPSNKVTEKGKYVELRCDPISGHTALYWYRQSLGQGPEFLIYFQGTGAADDSGLPNDRFFAVRPEGSVSTLKIQRTERGDSAVYLCASSPRRESTDTQYFGPGTRLTVL.

The chain employs TRBV28 and TRBJ1-1; TRBD1 might be the D (6 bases). The germline V gene has CDR1 MDHEN and CDR2 SYDVKM. The V end was cut by 5 bases, the J end by 5 bases, with 15 bases between. The CDR3 is made up of 14 amino acids. CDR3 DNA sequence: TGTGCCAGCAGTAAGGGGGGGACGGGGACTGAAGCTTTCTTT. It is translated as CASSKGGTGTEAFF.

This clone was detected once. The CDR3 reads CASSNGQVLNTEAFF. CDR3 nucleotide sequence: TGTGCCAGCAGCAACGGACAGGTTCTGAACACTGAAGCTTTCTTT. The genes are TRBV7-9 and TRBJ1-1; 7 bases agree with TRBD1. The junction had 6 bases not matched to a gene; V was cut back by 5 bases and J by 0 bases. Germline CDR1 reads SEHNR; CDR2 reads FQNEAQ (reference sequence). The CDR3 is made up of 15 amino acids.

V and J are TRBV3-1 (or the pseudogene TRBV3-2) and TRBJ1-2; 8 nucleotides line up with TRBD1. V lost 6 bases and J lost 4; bases outside the gene matches: 7. CDR1 and CDR2 (germline): LGHDT, YNNKEL (reference sequence). CDR3 length: 14 residues. CDR3 sequence reads: CASRGTGGVYGYTF. The CDR3 nucleotides read TGTGCCAGCAGGGGAACAGGGGGTGTCTATGGCTACACCTTC.

This chain joins TRBV28 and TRBJ1-2; D may be TRBD1 (5 bases). Trimming stripped 2 bases from V and 7 bases from J, with 11 bases between. The CDR3 has 13 amino acids. CDR1 and CDR2 from the germline V gene are MDHEN and SYDVKM. This CDR3 reads CASSLGGGSGYTF. The CDR3 DNA reads TGTGCCAGCAGTTTAGGGGGAGGGTCTGGCTACACCTTC.

The chain uses TRBV7-2 and TRBJ2-1; TRBD1 is a possible D gene (7 bases). Trimming left V 3 bases short and J 5 bases short, with 14 bases between. Germline CDR1 reads SGHTA; CDR2 reads FQGNSA. This CDR3 has 15 residues. CDR3 amino acids: CASSLSRGAHNEQFF. In DNA form, the CDR3 reads TGTGCCAGCAGCTTGAGCAGGGGGGCCCACAATGAGCAGTTCTTC.

The chain carries TRBV5-1 and TRBJ1-2; no clear D. V lost 2 bases to trimming and J lost 4 bases, with 12 bases between them. CDR3 length: 14 residues. CDR1 and CDR2 from the germline V gene are SGHRS and YFSETQ. CDR3 in amino acids: CASSFSQSPYGYTF. The CDR3 DNA follows: TGCGCCAGCAGCTTTTCACAGTCCCCCTATGGCTACACCTTC.

The gene calls are TRBV3-1 (or the pseudogene TRBV3-2) and TRBJ2-3; possible D gene TRBD1, 5 bases. There are 15 residues in the CDR3. The germline CDR1 and CDR2 sequences are LGHDT and YNNKEL (reference sequence). V lost 4 bases and J 0 bases, leaving 11 bases between the germline ends. The chain's CDR3 is CASSPDTSSTDTQYF. In DNA form, the CDR3 reads TGTGCCAGCAGCCCGGACACTTCTAGCACAGATACGCAGTATTTT.

This rearrangement joins TRBV18 to TRBJ2-7; no reliable D call. CDR1 is KGHSH, CDR2 LQKENI, per germline. There are 14 residues in the CDR3. Trimming removed 2 bases at V and 5 bases at J, with 13 bases between. CDR3 sequence reads: CASSPNLVDDEQYF. The CDR3 DNA sequence: TGTGCCAGCTCACCAAATCTAGTTGACGACGAGCAGTACTTC.

The chain uses TRBV27 and TRBJ1-1, with a weak D call TRBD1 (6 bases). This CDR3 has 16 amino acids. The V gene's germline CDR1 is MNHEY and CDR2 SMNVEV (reference sequence). Between the trimmed V and J ends, which lost 8 bases and 6 bases, there was a span of 25 bases. Here the CDR3 reads CASRDSNGGAGAEAFF. The DNA of the CDR3 is TGTGCCAGCCGCGACTCGAATGGGGGGGCCGGGGCTGAAGCTTTCTTT.

This clone showed up just a few times. V gene TRBV5-1 combines with J gene TRBJ2-2; TRBD1 might be the D (6 bases). Per the germline V gene, CDR1 is SGHRS and CDR2 is YFSETQ. This CDR3 spans 15 amino acids. V lost 0 bases, J lost 5 bases, and 11 bases lay in between. The DNA of the CDR3 is TGCGCCAGCAGCTTGGACAGGGTAGGGACCGGGGAGCTGTTTTTT. This encodes CASSLDRVGTGELFF.